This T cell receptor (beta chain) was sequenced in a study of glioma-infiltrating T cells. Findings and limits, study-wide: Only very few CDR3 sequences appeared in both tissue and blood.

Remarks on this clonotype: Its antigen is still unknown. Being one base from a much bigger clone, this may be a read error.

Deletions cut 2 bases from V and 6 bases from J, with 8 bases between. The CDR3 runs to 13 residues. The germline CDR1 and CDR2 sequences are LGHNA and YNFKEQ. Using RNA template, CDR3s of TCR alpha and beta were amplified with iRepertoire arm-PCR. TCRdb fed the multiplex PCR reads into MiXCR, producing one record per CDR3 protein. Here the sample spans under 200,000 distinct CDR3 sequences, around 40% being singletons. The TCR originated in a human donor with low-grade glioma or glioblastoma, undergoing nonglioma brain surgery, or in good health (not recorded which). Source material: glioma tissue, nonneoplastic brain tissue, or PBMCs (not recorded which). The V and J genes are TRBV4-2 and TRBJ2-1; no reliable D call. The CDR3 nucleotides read TGTGCCAGCAGCCAATACTGGGGCAATGAGCAGTTCTTC. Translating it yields CASSQYWGNEQFF.